The 4 T cell receptor beta chains below were found in one sample sequenced in a study of cytomegalovirus exposure and HLA in healthy donors. The method was immunoSEQ multiplex PCR; TCRdb's version includes in-frame clones alone and lacks a portion of them. The sample includes roughly 70,000 clones, roughly 90% of them seen just once. The sequenced material came from PBMCs. The source of these receptors is a woman aged 18-35 years in good health and CMV-seropositive.

This clone showed up just a few times. The chain is built from TRBV7-2 and TRBJ2-1; the D is unclear. The V end lost 4 bases, the J end lost 8 bases, and 12 bases lay between the germline ends. The CDR3 spans 13 residues. Germline CDR1 and CDR2: SGHTA and FQGNSA. The CDR3 loop is CASSSVVVHEQFF. As DNA, the CDR3 is TGTGCCAGCAGCTCGGTAGTAGTACATGAGCAGTTCTTC.

The rearrangement links TRBV5-4 to TRBJ2-1; 8 bases map to TRBD2. V lost 4 bases to trimming and J lost 13 bases; unmatched junction nucleotides: 7. The CDR3 sequence is 12 residues long. In germline, CDR1 is SGHNT, CDR2 YYREEE (reference sequence). The CDR3, as DNA: TGTGCCAGCAGCCTTGGGACTAGAGCACAGTTCTTC. Residues: CASSLGTRAQFF. The variable domain in full, completed from reference TRBV5-4 and TRBJ2-1, reads ETGVTQSPTHLIKTRGQQVTLRCSSQSGHNTVSWYQQALGQGPQFIFQYYREEENGRGNFPPRFSGLQFPNYSSELNVNALELDDSALYLCASSLGTRAQFFGPGTRLTVL.

V gene TRBV18 combines with J gene TRBJ2-5, with TRBD1 identical over 11 bases. CDR1 is KGHSH, CDR2 LQKENI, per germline. The CDR3 loop spans 17 amino acids. The ends lost 4 bases at V and 4 bases at J; junction bases unmatched: 11. Here the CDR3 reads CASSLTAPGTGGETQYF. CDR3 sequence (DNA): TGTGCCAGCTCACTAACCGCTCCCGGGACAGGGGGAGAGACCCAGTACTTC.

This clone was counted a single time. The rearrangement links TRBV5-1 to TRBJ1-4, with 7 bases aligning to TRBD1. Per germline, CDR1 SGHRS and CDR2 YFSETQ. The V gene end was trimmed by 2 bases and the J gene end by 6 bases; junction bases not matched to a gene: 4. The CDR3 spans 14 residues. The CDR3 region is CASSFYRGDEKLFF. CDR3 coding DNA: TGCGCCAGCAGCTTCTACAGGGGTGATGAAAAACTGTTTTTT.